This T cell receptor beta chain emerged from a study of cytomegalovirus exposure and HLA in healthy donors. Study-wide background: Of some 360 genotyped donors, around 84% clustered with self-reported Caucasian donors.

The PCR employed 60 Vbeta primers together with 13 Jbeta primers. The protocol was immunoSEQ multiplex PCR, while the TCRdb copy is restricted to in-frame clones and leaves out a portion. The top ten hold over 1.5% of the sample, which has approximately 200,000 clones, 60% to 80% seen once. Findings of the study overall: Researchers reportedly found TCR beta sequences accurately predicted most subjects' HLA-A and HLA-B alleles. Among the sequence variants, a highly shared cluster was likely an artifact of sequencing. A later analysis associated some 16,000 TCR beta sequences with HLA alleles at a 0.05 false discovery rate.

On this clone: No antigen is known for it.

Source material: PBMCs. This TCR was sampled from a woman younger than 35 in good health and CMV-seronegative.

CDR3 region: CASRQPNQPQHF. CDR3 DNA: TGTGCCAGCAGACAACCAAATCAGCCCCAGCATTTT. The chain joins TRBV28 to TRBJ1-5; no clear D. The length of the CDR3 is 12 residues. Between the trimmed V and J ends, which lost 6 bases and 4 bases, there was a span of 7 bases. CDR1 is MDHEN and CDR2 is SYDVKM in the germline V gene.